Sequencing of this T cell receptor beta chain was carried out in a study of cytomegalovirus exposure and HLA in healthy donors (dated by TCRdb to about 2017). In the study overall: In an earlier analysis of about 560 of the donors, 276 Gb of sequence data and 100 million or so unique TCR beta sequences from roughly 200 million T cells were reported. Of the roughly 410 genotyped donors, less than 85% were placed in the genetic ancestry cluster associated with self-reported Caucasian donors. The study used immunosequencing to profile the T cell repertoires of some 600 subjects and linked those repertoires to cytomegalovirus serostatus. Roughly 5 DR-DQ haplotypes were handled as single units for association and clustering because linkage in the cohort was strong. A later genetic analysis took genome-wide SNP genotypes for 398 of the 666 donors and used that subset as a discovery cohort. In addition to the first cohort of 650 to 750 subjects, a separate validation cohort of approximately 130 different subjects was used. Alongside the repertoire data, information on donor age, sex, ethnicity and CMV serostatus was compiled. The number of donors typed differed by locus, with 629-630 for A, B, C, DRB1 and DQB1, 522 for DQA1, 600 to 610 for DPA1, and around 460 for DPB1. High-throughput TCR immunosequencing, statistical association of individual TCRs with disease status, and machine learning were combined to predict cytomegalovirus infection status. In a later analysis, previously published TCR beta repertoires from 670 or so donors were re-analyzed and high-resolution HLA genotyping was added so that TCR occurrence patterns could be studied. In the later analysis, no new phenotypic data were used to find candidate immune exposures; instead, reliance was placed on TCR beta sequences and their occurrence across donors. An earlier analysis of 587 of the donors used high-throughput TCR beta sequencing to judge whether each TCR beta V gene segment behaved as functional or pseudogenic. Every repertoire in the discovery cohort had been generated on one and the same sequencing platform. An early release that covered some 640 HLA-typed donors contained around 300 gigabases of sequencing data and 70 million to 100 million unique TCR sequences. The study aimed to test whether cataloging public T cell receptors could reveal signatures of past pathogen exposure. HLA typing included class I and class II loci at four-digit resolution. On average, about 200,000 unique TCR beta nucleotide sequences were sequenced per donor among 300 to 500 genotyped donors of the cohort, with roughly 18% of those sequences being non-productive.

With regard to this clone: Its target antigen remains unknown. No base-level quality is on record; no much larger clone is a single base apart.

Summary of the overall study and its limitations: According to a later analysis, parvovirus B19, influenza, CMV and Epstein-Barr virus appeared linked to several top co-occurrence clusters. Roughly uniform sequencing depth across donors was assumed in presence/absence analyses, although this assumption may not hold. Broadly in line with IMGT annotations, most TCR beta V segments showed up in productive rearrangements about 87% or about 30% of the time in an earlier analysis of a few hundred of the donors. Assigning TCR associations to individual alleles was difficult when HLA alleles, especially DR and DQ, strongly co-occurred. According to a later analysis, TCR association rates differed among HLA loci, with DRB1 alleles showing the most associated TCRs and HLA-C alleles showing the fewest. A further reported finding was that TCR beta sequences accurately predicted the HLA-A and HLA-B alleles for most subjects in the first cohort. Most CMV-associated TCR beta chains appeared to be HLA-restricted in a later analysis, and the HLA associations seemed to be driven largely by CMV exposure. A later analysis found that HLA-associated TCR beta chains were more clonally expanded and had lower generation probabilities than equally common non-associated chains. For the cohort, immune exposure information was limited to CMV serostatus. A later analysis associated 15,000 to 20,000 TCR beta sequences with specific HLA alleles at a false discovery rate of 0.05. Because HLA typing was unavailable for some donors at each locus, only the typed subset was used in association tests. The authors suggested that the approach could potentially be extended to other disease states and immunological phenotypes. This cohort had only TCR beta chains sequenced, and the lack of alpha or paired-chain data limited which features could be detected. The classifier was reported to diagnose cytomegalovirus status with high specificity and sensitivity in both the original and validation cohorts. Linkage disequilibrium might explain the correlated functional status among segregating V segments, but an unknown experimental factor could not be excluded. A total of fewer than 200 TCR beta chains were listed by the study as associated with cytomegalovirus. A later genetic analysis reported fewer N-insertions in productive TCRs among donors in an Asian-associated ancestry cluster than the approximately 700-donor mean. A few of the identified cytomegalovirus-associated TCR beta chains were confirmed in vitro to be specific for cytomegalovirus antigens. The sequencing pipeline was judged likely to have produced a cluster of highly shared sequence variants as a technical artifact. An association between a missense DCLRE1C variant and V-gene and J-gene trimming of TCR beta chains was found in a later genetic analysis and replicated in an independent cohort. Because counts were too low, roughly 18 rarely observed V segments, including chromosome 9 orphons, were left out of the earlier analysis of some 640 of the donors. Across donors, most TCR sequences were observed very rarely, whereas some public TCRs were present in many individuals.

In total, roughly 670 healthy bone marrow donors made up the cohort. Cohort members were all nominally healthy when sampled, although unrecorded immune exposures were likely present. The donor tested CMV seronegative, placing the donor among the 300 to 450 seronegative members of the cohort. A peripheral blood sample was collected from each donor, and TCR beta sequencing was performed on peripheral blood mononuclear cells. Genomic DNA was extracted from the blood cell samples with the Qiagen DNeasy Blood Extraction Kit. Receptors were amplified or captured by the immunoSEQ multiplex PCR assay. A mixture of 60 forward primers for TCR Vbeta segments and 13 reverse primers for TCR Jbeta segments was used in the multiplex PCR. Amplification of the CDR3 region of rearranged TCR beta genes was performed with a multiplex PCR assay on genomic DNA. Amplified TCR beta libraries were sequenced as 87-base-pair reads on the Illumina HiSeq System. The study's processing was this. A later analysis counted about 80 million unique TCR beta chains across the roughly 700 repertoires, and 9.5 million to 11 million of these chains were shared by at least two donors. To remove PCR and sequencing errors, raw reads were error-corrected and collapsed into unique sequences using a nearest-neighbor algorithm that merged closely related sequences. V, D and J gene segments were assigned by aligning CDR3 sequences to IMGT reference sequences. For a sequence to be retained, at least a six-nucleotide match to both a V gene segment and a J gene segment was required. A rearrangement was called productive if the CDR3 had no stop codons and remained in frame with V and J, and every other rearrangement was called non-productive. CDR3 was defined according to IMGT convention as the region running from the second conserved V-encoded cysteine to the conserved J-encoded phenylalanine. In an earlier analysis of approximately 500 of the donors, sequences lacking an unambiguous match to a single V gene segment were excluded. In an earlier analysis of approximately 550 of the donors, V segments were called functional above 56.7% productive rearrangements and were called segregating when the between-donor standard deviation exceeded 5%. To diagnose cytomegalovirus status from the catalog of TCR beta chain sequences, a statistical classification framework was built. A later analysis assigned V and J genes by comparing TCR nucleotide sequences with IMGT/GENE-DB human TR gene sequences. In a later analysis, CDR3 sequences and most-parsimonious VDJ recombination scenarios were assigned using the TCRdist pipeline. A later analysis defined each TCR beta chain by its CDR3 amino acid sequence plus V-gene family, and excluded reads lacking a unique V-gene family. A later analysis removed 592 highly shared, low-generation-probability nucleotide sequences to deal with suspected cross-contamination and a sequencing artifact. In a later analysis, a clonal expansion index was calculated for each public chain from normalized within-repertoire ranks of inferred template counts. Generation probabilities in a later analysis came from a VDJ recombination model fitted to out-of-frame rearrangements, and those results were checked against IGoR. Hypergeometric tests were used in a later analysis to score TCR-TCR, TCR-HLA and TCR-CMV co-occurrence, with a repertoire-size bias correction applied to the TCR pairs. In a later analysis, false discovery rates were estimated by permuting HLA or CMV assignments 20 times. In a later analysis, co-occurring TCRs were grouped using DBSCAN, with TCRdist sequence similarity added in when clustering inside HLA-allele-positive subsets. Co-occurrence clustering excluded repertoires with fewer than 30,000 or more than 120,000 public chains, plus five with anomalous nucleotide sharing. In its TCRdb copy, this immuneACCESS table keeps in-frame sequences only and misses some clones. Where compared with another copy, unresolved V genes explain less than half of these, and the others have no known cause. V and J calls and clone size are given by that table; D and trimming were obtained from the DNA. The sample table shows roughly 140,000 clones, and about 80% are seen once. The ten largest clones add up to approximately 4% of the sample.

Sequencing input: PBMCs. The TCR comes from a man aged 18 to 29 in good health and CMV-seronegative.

The DNA is TGTGCCAGTAGGAACGGGGGGTTTGGGGCAAATGAGCAGTTCTTC. This gives the protein CASRNGGFGANEQFF. Recombination joined TRBV19 with TRBJ2-1, with 7 junctional bases fitting TRBD2. Based on the germline V gene (reference sequence), the CDR1 and CDR2 sequences are LNHDA and SQIVND. Relative to germline, V is missing 6 bases and J is missing 7 bases, with 12 bases of the junction outside any gene match. The CDR3 numbers 15 residues from cysteine through phenylalanine. The only DNA kept is the CDR3, 45 bases in frame from the first base.